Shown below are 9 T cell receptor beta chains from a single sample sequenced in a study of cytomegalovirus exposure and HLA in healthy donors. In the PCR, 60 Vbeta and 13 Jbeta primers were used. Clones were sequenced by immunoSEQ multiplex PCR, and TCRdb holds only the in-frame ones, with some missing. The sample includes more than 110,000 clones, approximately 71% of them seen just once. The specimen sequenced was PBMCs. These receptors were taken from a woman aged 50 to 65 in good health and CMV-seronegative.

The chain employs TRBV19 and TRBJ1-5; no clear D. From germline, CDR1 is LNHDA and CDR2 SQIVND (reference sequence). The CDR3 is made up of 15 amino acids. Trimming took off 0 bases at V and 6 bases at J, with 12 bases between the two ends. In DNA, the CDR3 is TGTGCCAGTAGTATAGATCCCCGAGGTGGTCAGCCCCAGCATTTT. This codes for CASSIDPRGGQPQHF. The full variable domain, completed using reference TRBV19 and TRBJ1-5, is DGGITQSPKYLFRKEGQNVTLSCEQNLNHDAMYWYRQDPGQGLRLIYYSQIVNDFQKGDIAEGYSVSREKKESFPLTVTSAQKNPTAFYLCASSIDPRGGQPQHFGDGTRLSIL.

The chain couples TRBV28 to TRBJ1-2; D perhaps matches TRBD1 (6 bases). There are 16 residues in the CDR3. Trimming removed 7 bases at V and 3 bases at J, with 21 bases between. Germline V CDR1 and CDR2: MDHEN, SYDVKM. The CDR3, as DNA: TGTGCCAGCACGGTTGTTTCGTCAGGGGCCCACTATGGCTACACCTTC. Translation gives CASTVVSSGAHYGYTF.

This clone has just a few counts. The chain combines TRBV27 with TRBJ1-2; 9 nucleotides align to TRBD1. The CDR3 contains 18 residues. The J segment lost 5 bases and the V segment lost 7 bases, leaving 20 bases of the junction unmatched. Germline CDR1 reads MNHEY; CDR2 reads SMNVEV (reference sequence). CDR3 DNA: TGTGCCAGCAAACAATTATCGGGACAGGGAGACCGCATGTATGGCTACACCTTC. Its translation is CASKQLSGQGDRMYGYTF.

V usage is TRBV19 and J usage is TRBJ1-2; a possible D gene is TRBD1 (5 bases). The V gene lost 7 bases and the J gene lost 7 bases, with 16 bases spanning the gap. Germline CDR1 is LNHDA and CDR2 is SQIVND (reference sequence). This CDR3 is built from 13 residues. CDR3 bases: TGTGCCAGTAATCGCGGAGGGGACGGTGGCTACACCTTC. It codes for CASNRGGDGGYTF.

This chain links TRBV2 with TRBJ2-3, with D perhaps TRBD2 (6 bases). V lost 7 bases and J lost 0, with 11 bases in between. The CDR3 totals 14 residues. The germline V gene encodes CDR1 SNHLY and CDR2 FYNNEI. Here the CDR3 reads CASTGEISTDTQYF. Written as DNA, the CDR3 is TGTGCCAGCACGGGGGAAATTAGCACAGATACGCAGTATTTT.

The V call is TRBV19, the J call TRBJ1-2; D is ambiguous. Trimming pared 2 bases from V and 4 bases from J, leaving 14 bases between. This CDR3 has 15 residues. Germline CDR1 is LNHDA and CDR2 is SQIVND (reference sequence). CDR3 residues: CASSITGKPAYGYTF. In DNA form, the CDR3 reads TGTGCCAGTAGTATAACCGGGAAGCCGGCCTATGGCTACACCTTC.

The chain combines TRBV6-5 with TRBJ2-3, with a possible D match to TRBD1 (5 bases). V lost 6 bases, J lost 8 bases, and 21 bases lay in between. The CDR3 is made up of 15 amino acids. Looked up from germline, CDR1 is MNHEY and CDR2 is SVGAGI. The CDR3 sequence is CASSYLKSWGGTQYF. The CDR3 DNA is TGTGCCAGCAGCTACCTTAAAAGTTGGGGCGGTACGCAGTATTTT.

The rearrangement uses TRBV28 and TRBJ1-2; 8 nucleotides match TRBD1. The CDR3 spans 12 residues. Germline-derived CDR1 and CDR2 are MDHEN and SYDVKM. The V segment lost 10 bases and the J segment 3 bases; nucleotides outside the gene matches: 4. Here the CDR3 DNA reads TGTGCCACGCAGACAGGGGACTATGGCTACACCTTC. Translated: CATQTGDYGYTF.

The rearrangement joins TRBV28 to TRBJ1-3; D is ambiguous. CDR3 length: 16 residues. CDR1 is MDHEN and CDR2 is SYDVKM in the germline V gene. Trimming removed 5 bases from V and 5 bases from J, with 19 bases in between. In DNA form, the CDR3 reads TGTGCCAGCAGTATATCCATCGCAGTCGATAGAAACACCATATATTTT. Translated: CASSISIAVDRNTIYF.